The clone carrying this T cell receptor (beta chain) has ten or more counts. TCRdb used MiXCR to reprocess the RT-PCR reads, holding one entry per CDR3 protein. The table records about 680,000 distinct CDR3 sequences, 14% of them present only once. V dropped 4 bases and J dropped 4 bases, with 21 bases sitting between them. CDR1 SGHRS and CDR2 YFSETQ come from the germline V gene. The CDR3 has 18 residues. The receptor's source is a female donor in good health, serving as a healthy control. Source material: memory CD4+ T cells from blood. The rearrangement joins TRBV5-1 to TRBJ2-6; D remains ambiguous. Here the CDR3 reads CASSQALGEFGGANVLTF. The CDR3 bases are TGCGCCAGCAGCCAAGCCTTAGGAGAGTTCGGAGGGGCCAACGTCCTGACTTTC.